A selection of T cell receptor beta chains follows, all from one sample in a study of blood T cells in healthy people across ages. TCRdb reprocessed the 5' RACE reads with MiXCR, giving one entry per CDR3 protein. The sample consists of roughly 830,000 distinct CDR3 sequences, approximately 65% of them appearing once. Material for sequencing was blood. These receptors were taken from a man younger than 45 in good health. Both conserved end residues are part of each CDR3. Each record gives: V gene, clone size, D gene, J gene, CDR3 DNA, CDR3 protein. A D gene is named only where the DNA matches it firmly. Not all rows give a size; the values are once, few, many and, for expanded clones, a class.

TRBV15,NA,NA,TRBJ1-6,TGTGCCACCAGCAGACAAACAGGGAATTCACCCCTCCACTTT,CATSRQTGNSPLHF
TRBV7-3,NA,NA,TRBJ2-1,TGTGCCAGCAGCCTCAACAGGGACAATGAGCAGTTCTTC,CASSLNRDNEQFF
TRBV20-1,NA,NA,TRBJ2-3,TGCAGTGCTAGGCGGGCGGATACGCAGTATTTT,CSARRADTQYF
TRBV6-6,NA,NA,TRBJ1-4,TGTGCCAGCAGTTACAACGGACCTAATGAAAAACTGTTTTTT,CASSYNGPNEKLFF
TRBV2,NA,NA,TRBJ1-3,TGTGCCAGCAGAACCGACGGCTACTCTGGAAACACCATATATTTT,CASRTDGYSGNTIYF
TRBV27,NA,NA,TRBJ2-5,TGTGCCAGCAGCACAGCCGGGGAGCAGTACTTC,CASSTAGEQYF
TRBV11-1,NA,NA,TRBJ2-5,TGTGCCAGCAGCTTCCGTGGGAATCACAATGAGCAGTACTTC,CASSFRGNHNEQYF
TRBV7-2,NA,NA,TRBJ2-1,TGTGCCAGCAGCTTTTCGTTTGGGGGGGGCCCGAGTGAGCAGTTCTTC,CASSFSFGGGPSEQFF
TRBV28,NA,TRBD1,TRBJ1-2,TGTGCCAGCGGTTTGGCCGACAGGGCTGGTCCCTATGGCTACACCTTC,CASGLADRAGPYGYTF
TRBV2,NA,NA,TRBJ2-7,TGTGCCAGCAAGGGAGCGGTACCCCAGTACTTC,CASKGAVPQYF
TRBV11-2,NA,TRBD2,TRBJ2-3,TGTGCCAGCAGCTTATCTAGCGGGGGGATAACAGATACGCAGTATTTT,CASSLSSGGITDTQYF
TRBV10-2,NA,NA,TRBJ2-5,TGCGCCAGCCTAGGGGACCAGACCCAGTACTTC,CASLGDQTQYF
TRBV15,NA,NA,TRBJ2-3,TGTGCCACCAACCCGGGACGCTTCACAGATACGCAGTATTTT,CATNPGRFTDTQYF
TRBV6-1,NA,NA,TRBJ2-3,TGTGCCAGCAGGTCAACAGGGAGGGGAAGTACAGATACGCAGTATTTT,CASRSTGRGSTDTQYF
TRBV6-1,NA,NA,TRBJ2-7,TGTGCCAGCAGGGTCACCCCGGGGATTAGCTCCTACGAGCAGTACTTC,CASRVTPGISSYEQYF
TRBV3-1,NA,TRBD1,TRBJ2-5,TGTGCCAGCAGCCAAGGGGGACAGGGTCTGTACTTC,CASSQGGQGLYF
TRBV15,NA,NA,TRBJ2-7,TGTGCCACCAGCAGAGATTCGGGTGGGAGTTACGAGCAGTACTTC,CATSRDSGGSYEQYF
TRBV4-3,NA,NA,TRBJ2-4,TGCGCCAGCAGCCAAGGGGCGGGGGCGGGCAAAAACATTCAGTACTTC,CASSQGAGAGKNIQYF
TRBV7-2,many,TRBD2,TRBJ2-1,TGTGCCAGCAGCTTAGCAGTAGGACTAGCGGCCAATGAGCAGTTCTTC,CASSLAVGLAANEQFF
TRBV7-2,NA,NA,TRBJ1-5,TGTGCCAGCAGCTTCGACAGCCATCAGCCCCAGCATTTT,CASSFDSHQPQHF
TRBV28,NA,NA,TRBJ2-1,TGTGCCAGCAGCCAGACCCTAAACAATGAGCAGTTCTTC,CASSQTLNNEQFF
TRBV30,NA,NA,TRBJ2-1,TGTGCCTGGACCTTGGGGAATGAGCAGTTCTTC,CAWTLGNEQFF
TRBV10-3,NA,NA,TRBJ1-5,TGTGCCATCAGTACGACAGACAATCAGCCCCAGCATTTT,CAISTTDNQPQHF
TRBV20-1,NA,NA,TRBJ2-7,TGCAGTGCTAGATCTACCTACGAGCAGTACTTC,CSARSTYEQYF
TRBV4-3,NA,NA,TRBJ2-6,TGCGCCAGCAGCTCCGGGGAAGGGACCGGGGCCAACGTCCTGACTTTC,CASSSGEGTGANVLTF
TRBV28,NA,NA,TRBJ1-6,TGTGCCAGCAGGGCCATGGCAGGCGATAATTCACCCCTCCACTTT,CASRAMAGDNSPLHF
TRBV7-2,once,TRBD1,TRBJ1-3,TGTGCCAGCAGCCTACAATTCGGACAGGGCACTGGAAACACCATATATTTT,CASSLQFGQGTGNTIYF
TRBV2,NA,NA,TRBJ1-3,TGTGCCAGCCTCCGGGGAGAGAGCTCTGGAAACACCATATATTTT,CASLRGESSGNTIYF
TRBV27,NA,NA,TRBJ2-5,TGTGCCAGCAGGAAGTACCAAGAGACCCAGTACTTC,CASRKYQETQYF
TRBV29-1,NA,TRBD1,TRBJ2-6,TGCAGCGTTGAAGATCCTGGACAGGGGGAAGCTGGGGCCAACGTCCTGACTTTC,CSVEDPGQGEAGANVLTF
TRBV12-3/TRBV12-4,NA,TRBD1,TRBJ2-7,TGTGCCAGCAGGGACAGGGGAGCCCACGAGCAGTACTTC,CASRDRGAHEQYF
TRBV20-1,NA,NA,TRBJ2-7,TGCAGTGCTACGACAGGATTCTACGAGCAGTACTTC,CSATTGFYEQYF
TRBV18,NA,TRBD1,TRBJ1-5,TGTGCCAGCTCACTTGGGACAGGGGTCGGCAATCAGCCCCAGCATTTT,CASSLGTGVGNQPQHF
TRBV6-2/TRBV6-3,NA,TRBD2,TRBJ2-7,TGTGCCAGCAGCCGTCTGGGCGGGGGCTACGAGCAGTACTTC,CASSRLGGGYEQYF
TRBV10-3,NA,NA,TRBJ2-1,TGTGCCATCAGTGAGTCACGGGCTGAGCAGTTCTTC,CAISESRAEQFF
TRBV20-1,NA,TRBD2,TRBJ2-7,TGCAGTGCTAGAGTCCCGGGACTAGCGGGGTTCTCCTACGAGCAGTACTTC,CSARVPGLAGFSYEQYF